The clone carrying this T cell receptor (beta chain) was seen at least ten times. This sample stems from a study of blood T cells in healthy people across ages. Combining a sample-barcoded 5' primer with a J-beta primer mix, a second PCR ran for about 6 to 12 cycles. TCRdb processed the 5' RACE reads anew with MiXCR; each CDR3 protein has one entry. The sample consists of roughly 700,000 distinct CDR3 sequences, approximately 31% of them appearing once. CDR1 and CDR2 from the germline V gene are SGHRS and YFSETQ. The CDR3 runs to 15 residues. The V and J ends lost 1 base and 2 bases respectively, with 11 bases between them.

This sequence joins TRBV5-1 and TRBJ2-3; possibly TRBD2 for D (5 bases). Sequencing was performed on blood. The sequence came from a woman of 80 years or more in good health. CDR3 region: CASSLRGLNTDTQYF. In nucleotides, the CDR3 is TGCGCCAGCAGCTTGAGAGGGCTGAACACAGATACGCAGTATTTT.